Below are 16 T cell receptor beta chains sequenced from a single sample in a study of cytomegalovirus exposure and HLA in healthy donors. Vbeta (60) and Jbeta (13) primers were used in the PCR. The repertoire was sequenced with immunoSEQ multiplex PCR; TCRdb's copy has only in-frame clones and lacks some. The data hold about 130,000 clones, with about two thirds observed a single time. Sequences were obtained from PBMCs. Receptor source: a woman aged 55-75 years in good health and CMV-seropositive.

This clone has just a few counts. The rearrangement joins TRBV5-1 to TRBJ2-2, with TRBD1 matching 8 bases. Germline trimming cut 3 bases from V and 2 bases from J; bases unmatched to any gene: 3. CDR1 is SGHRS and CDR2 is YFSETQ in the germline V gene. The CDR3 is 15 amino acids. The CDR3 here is CASSYAGGNTGELFF. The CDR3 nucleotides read TGCGCCAGCAGCTACGCAGGGGGCAACACCGGGGAGCTGTTTTTT.

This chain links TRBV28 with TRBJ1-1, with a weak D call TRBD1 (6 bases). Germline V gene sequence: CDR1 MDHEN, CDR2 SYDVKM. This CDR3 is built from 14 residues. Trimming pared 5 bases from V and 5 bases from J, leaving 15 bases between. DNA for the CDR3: TGTGCCAGCAGTCCCTGGGGGGGCAGTACTGAAGCTTTCTTT. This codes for CASSPWGGSTEAFF.

The CDR3 DNA reads TGTGCCAGCAGCTTAGGGGCGACGGGGGGCTCTACCTACGAGCAGTACTTC. This gives the protein CASSLGATGGSTYEQYF. This chain joins TRBV7-9 and TRBJ2-7; possibly TRBD2 for D (7 bases). The CDR3 has 17 amino acids. Germline values: CDR1 SEHNR, CDR2 FQNEAQ (reference sequence). The ends were cut back, 1 base at V and 2 bases at J, with 18 bases in the middle.

The CDR3 sequence: CASSLVQGSDTQYF. CDR3 nucleotides: TGTGCCAGCAGCTTAGTCCAGGGCTCAGATACGCAGTATTTT. The chain recombines TRBV7-9 with TRBJ2-3, with D possibly matching TRBD1 (5 bases). CDR3 length equals 14 residues. V lost 1 base and J 4 bases, leaving 9 bases between the germline ends. Germline V gives CDR1 SEHNR, CDR2 FQNEAQ (reference sequence).

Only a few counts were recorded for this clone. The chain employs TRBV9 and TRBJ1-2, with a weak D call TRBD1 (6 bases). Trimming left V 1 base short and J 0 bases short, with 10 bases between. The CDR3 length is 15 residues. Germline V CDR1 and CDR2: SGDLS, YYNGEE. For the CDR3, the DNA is TGTGCCAGCAGCGTACGGGACATAGCTAACTATGGCTACACCTTC. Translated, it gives CASSVRDIANYGYTF. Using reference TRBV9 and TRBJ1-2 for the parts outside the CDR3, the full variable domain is DSGVTQTPKHLITATGQRVTLRCSPRSGDLSVYWYQQSLDQGLQFLIQYYNGEERAKGNILERFSAQQFPDLHSELNLSSLELGDSALYFCASSVRDIANYGYTFGSGTRLTVV.

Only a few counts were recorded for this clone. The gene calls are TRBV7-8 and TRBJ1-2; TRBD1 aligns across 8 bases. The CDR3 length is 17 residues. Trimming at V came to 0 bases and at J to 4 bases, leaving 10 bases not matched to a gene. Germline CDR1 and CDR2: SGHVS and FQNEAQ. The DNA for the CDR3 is TGTGCCAGCAGCTTAGCGACCGGAGACAGGGGATTCTATGGCTACACCTTC. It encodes CASSLATGDRGFYGYTF.

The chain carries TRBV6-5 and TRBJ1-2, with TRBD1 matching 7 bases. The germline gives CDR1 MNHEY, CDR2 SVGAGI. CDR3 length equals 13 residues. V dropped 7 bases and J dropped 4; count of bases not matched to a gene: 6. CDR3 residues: CASIPGQSYGYTF. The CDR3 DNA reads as TGTGCCAGCATTCCGGGACAGAGCTATGGCTACACCTTC.

This chain's CDR3 is CASSPPPSPYGYTF. As DNA, the CDR3 is TGTGCCAGCTCACCGCCTCCAAGCCCCTATGGCTACACCTTC. The genes are TRBV18 and TRBJ1-2; D is ambiguous. Germline CDR1 and CDR2: KGHSH and LQKENI. This CDR3 contains 14 residues. Deletions cut 3 bases from V and 4 bases from J, with 12 bases between.

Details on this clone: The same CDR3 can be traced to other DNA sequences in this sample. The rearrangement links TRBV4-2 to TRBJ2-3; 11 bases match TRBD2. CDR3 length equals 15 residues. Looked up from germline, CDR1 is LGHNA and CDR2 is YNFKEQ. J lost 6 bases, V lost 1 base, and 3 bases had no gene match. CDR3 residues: CASSQGLAGTDTQYF. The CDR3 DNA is TGTGCCAGCAGCCAAGGACTAGCGGGGACGGATACGCAGTATTTT.

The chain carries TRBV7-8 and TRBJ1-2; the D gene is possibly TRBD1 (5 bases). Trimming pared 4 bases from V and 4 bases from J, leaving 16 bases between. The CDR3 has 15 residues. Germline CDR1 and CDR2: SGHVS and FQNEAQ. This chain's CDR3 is CASSSGDSYGYGYTF. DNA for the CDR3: TGTGCCAGCAGCTCAGGAGACAGTTACGGCTATGGCTACACCTTC.

The DNA of the CDR3 is TGTGCCAGCAGCCCGGGGGGGCCGGGGGAGACCCAGTACTTC. Amino acid sequence: CASSPGGPGETQYF. The rearrangement links TRBV7-9 to TRBJ2-5; TRBD2 aligns across 8 bases. The germline CDR1 and CDR2 sequences are SEHNR and FQNEAQ (reference sequence). The V and J ends lost 5 bases and 5 bases, in that order; junction bases with no gene match: 7. This CDR3 spans 14 amino acids.

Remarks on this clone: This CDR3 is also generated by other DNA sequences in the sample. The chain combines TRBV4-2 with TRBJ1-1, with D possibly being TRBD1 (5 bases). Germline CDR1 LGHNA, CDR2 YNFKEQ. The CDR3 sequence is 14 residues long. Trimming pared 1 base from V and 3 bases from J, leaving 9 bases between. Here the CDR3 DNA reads TGTGCCAGCAGCCAAGTGGCGGGGGACACTGAAGCTTTCTTT. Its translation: CASSQVAGDTEAFF.

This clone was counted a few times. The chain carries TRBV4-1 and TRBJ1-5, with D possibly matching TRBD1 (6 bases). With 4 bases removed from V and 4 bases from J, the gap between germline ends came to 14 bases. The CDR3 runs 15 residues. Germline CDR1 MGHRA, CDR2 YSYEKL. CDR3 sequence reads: CASSPRDTMNQPQHF. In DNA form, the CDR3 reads TGCGCCAGCAGCCCCCGGGACACAATGAATCAGCCCCAGCATTTT.

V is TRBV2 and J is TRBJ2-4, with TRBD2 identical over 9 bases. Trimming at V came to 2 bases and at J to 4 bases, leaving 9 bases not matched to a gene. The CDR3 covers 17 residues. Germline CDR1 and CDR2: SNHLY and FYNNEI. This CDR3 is CASSERVAGGRKNIQYF. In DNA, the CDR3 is TGTGCCAGCAGTGAAAGGGTGGCGGGGGGGCGGAAAAACATTCAGTACTTC.

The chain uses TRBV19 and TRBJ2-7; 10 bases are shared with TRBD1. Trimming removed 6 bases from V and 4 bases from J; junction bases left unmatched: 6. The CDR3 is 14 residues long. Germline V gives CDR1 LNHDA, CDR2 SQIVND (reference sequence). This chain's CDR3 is CASRRTGGGYEQYF. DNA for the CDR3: TGTGCCAGTAGGCGGACAGGGGGTGGATACGAGCAGTACTTC.

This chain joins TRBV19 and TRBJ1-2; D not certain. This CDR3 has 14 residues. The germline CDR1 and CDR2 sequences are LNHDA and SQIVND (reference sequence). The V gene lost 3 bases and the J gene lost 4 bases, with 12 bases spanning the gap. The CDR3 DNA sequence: TGTGCCAGTAGTATGGGAGGTCTCGTCTATGGCTACACCTTC. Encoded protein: CASSMGGLVYGYTF.